A selection of T cell receptor beta chains follows, all from one sample in a study of cytomegalovirus exposure and HLA in healthy donors. The data were produced by immunoSEQ multiplex PCR, yet TCRdb's version contains in-frame clones alone and is incomplete. The sample gives 150,000 to 200,000 clones, roughly four fifths of which show up once; approximately 2.1% is in the top ten. Specimen: PBMCs. The source of these receptors is a woman in her twenties or thirties in good health and CMV-seropositive. Each CDR3 is given with its conserved first and last residue. The order of the fields is V gene, J gene, D gene, clone size, CDR3 DNA, CDR3 protein. D genes are given only for firm matches. Clone size is stated in some rows and not others, as once, few, many or a class when expanded.

TRBV19	TRBJ1-1	NA	few	TGTGCCAGTAGTAAGATGTTGAGGAACACTGAAGCTTTCTTT	CASSKMLRNTEAFF
TRBV19	TRBJ2-5	TRBD1	few	TGTGCCAGTAGTGCCCGGGACAGGGCAGGAGAGACCCAGTACTTC	CASSARDRAGETQYF
TRBV4-1	TRBJ1-6	TRBD1	NA	TGCGCCAGCAGCCAAGATGCGGGACAGGGAAATTATTCACCCCTCCACTTT	CASSQDAGQGNYSPLHF
TRBV18	TRBJ2-3	TRBD2	NA	TGTGCCAGCTCACGCGGACTAGGGCTCACAGATACGCAGTATTTT	CASSRGLGLTDTQYF
TRBV30	TRBJ1-4	NA	NA	TGTGCCTGGAACAGGGCAGGCGAAAAACTGTTTTTT	CAWNRAGEKLFF
TRBV11-3	TRBJ2-3	NA	NA	TGTGCCAGCAGCTTTCGAACGGGGAGTACAGATACGCAGTATTTT	CASSFRTGSTDTQYF
TRBV5-1	TRBJ2-3	NA	NA	TGCGCCAGCAGCTTGGGAGGCGGGTACACAGATACGCAGTATTTT	CASSLGGGYTDTQYF
TRBV6-5	TRBJ2-3	TRBD1	NA	TGTGCCAGCTGCCGGACAGGTCTAAGCACAGATACGCAGTATTTT	CASCRTGLSTDTQYF
TRBV7-2	TRBJ2-5	NA	NA	TGTGCCAGCAGCCCGAGCCTCGTAGTTAGCGTCAAAGAGACCCAGTACTTC	CASSPSLVVSVKETQYF
TRBV7-2	TRBJ2-7	TRBD1	once	TGTGCCAGCAGGGAGACAGGGGACTCCTACGAGCAGTACTTC	CASRETGDSYEQYF
TRBV5-4	TRBJ2-7	NA	NA	TGTGCCAGCAGCTTTACGGCGGGACTCAGCTACGAGCAGTACTTC	CASSFTAGLSYEQYF
TRBV7-2	TRBJ2-7	NA	NA	TGTGCCAGCAGCTTAGTAGTGACAGCCCCTCGCGAGCAGTACTTC	CASSLVVTAPREQYF
TRBV6-5	TRBJ1-3	NA	NA	TGTGCCAGCAGTTACTTCACTAGCTCTGGAAACACCATATATTTT	CASSYFTSSGNTIYF
TRBV25-1	TRBJ1-2	NA	NA	TGTGCCAGCAGAGGGACTGCCCCAAACTATGGCTACACCTTC	CASRGTAPNYGYTF
TRBV18	TRBJ1-1	NA	NA	TGTGCCAGCTCACCACCGGTCGCTCGGGGAGATGCTTTCTTT	CASSPPVARGDAFF
TRBV4-3	TRBJ2-3	NA	NA	TGCGCCAGCAGCCAAGATAGCGGCCAGGGCACAGATACGCAGTATTTT	CASSQDSGQGTDTQYF
TRBV6-5	TRBJ2-3	NA	few	TGTGCCAGCAGTTACTCGGGACTGACGATCGCAGATACGCAGTATTTT	CASSYSGLTIADTQYF
TRBV19	TRBJ2-5	NA	NA	TGTGCCAGTAGCCATGAGGGTGTGCAAGAGACCCAGTACTTC	CASSHEGVQETQYF
TRBV4-3	TRBJ2-1	TRBD2	once	TGCGCCAGCAGCTCCTTTAGCGGGAGGGCTGTCAATGAGCAGTTCTTC	CASSSFSGRAVNEQFF
TRBV4-1	TRBJ1-2	NA	many	TGCGCCAGCAGCCAAGATCGGGGTATCTATGGCTACACCTTC	CASSQDRGIYGYTF
TRBV7-2	TRBJ2-4	TRBD2	NA	TGTGTCAGCAGCTTTGTTAGCGGGGGCAGCGAAGCCAAAAACATTCAGTACTTC	CVSSFVSGGSEAKNIQYF
TRBV25-1	TRBJ2-1	NA	NA	TGTGCCAGCAGTCCCCGCCAGATACTTGCGGATGAGCAGTTCTTC	CASSPRQILADEQFF
TRBV29-1	TRBJ2-3	NA	once	TGCAGCGTCCTGACTGGCACAAATACGCAGTATTTT	CSVLTGTNTQYF
TRBV2	TRBJ1-1	NA	NA	TGTGCCAGCACAACGCAGGGGAACACTGAAGCTTTCTTT	CASTTQGNTEAFF
TRBV4-3	TRBJ2-1	TRBD2	few	TGCGCCAGCAGCCAAGGAGCCAGCGGGAGAAGGGATGAGCAGTTCTTC	CASSQGASGRRDEQFF
TRBV30	TRBJ1-6	NA	NA	TGTGCCTGGAGTAGGCAGGGGAATTCACCCCTCCACTTT	CAWSRQGNSPLHF